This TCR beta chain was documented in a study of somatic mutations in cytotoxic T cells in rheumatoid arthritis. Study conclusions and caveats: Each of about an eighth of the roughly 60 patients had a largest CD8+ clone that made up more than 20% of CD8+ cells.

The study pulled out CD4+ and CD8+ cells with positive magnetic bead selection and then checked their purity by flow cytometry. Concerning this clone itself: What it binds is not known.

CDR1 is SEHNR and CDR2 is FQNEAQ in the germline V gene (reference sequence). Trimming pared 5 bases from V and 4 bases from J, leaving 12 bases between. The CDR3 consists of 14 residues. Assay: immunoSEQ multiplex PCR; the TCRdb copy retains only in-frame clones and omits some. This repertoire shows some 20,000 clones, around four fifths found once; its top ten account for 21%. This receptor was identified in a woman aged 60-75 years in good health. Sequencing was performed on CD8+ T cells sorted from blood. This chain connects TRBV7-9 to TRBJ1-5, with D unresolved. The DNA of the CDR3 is TGTGCCAGCAGCGCGGACGGAGGGAATCAGCCCCAGCATTTT. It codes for CASSADGGNQPQHF.